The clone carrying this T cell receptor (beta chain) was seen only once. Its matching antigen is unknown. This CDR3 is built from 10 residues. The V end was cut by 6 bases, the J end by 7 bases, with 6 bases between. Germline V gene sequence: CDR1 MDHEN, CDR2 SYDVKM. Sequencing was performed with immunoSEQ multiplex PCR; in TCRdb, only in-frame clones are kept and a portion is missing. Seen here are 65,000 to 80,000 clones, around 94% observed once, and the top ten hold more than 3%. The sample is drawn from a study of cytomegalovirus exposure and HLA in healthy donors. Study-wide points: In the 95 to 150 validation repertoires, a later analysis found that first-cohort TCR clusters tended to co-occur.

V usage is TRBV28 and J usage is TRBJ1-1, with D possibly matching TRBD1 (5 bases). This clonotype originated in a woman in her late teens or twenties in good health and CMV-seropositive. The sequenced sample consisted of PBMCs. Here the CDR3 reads CASRGGEAFF. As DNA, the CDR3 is TGTGCCAGCAGGGGGGGTGAAGCTTTCTTT.